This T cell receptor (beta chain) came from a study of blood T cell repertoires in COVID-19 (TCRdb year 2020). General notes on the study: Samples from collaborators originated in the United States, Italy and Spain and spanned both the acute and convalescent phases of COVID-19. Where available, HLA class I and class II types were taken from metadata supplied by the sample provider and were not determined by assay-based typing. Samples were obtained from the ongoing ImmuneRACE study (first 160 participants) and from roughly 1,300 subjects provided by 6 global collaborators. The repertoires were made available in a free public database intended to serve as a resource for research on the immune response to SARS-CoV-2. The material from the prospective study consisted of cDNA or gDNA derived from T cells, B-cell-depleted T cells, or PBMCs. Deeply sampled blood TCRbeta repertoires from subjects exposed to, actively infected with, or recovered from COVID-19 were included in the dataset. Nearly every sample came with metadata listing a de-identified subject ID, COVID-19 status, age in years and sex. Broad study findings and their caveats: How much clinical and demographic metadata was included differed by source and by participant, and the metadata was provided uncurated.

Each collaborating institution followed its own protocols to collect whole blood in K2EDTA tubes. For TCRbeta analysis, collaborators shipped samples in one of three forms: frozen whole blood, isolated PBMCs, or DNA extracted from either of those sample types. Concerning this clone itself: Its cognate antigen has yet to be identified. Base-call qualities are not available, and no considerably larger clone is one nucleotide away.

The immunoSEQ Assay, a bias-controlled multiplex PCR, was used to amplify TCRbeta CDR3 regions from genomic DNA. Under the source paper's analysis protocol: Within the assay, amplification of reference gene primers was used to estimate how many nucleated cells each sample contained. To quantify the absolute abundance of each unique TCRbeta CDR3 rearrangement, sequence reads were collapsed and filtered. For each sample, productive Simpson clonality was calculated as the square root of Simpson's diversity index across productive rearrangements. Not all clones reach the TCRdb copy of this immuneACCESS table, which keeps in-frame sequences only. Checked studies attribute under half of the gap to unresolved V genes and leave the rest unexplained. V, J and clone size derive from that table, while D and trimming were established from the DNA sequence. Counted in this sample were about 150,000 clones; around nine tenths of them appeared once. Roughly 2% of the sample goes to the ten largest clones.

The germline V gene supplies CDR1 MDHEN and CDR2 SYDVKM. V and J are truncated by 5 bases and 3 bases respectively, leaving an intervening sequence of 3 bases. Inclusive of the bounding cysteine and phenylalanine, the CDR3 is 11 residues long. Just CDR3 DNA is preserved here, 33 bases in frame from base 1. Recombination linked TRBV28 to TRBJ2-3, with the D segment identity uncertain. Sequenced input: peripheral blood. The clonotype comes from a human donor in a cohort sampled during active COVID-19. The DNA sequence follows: TGTGCCAGCAGTCTAACAGATACGCAGTATTTT. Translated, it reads CASSLTDTQYF.